The 31 T cell receptor beta chains below were found in one sample sequenced in a study of cytomegalovirus exposure and HLA in healthy donors. Some clones are missing from TCRdb's copy, which holds only in-frame ones; the method was immunoSEQ multiplex PCR. The repertoire includes more than 100,000 clones, almost 90% of them detected once, and 1.2% to 1.5% sits in the top ten. Sequencing was done on a sample of PBMCs. These receptors originate from a man under 40 in good health and CMV-seronegative.

This clone came up once. This rearrangement joins TRBV5-1 to TRBJ1-2; D perhaps matches TRBD1 (5 bases). Per the germline V gene, CDR1 is SGHRS and CDR2 is YFSETQ. V dropped 0 bases and J dropped 2 bases, with 8 bases sitting between them. This CDR3 comprises 14 residues. The CDR3 coding sequence is TGCGCCAGCAGCTTGGAATCAGGGAACTATGGCTACACCTTC. It is translated as CASSLESGNYGYTF.

The gene calls are TRBV6-5 and TRBJ1-5; 7 bases line up with TRBD1. The V gene's germline CDR1 is MNHEY and CDR2 SVGAGI. The CDR3 loop spans 15 amino acids. V gave up 4 bases and J gave up 6 bases; unmatched junction bases: 9. The DNA of the CDR3 is TGTGCCAGCAGTTCTTCCGGGACAGTGAGTCAGCCCCAGCATTTT. Translating it yields CASSSSGTVSQPQHF.

The rearrangement joins TRBV7-9 to TRBJ2-3; maybe TRBD2 (5 bases). CDR1 is SEHNR and CDR2 is FQNEAQ in the germline V gene (reference sequence). V lost 5 bases and J lost 2, with 11 bases in between. The CDR3 consists of 14 residues. The CDR3 sequence: CASSLRGDTDTQYF. The CDR3 DNA follows: TGTGCCAGCAGCCTCCGGGGAGACACAGATACGCAGTATTTT.

This CDR3 reads CASSFTDSNQPQHF. The CDR3 coding sequence is TGTGCCAGCAGCTTTACAGATAGCAATCAGCCCCAGCATTTT. This chain uses TRBV5-5 with TRBJ1-5; D uncertain. Germline CDR1 and CDR2: SGHKS and YYEKEE (reference sequence). This CDR3 comprises 14 residues. Trimming removed 2 bases from V and 0 bases from J, with 6 bases in between.

The chain carries TRBV6-4 and TRBJ1-1; 7 bases are a match to TRBD1. Per the germline V gene, CDR1 is MRHNA and CDR2 is SNTAGT. Trimming took 2 bases from V and 3 from J; bases not matched to a gene: 0. The CDR3 extends over 13 amino acids. CDR3 sequence: CASSDTGDTEAFF. The CDR3 region has the DNA TGTGCCAGCAGTGACACAGGGGACACTGAAGCTTTCTTT.

V is TRBV9 and J is TRBJ2-7; possibly TRBD2 for D (6 bases). The CDR3 totals 13 residues. The germline V and J ends were trimmed by 2 bases and 7 bases, with 13 bases remaining between them. Germline-derived CDR1 and CDR2 are SGDLS and YYNGEE. CDR3 nucleotides: TGTGCCAGCAGCGTGGGGGGAGCGGGTGAGCAGTACTTC. Translating it yields CASSVGGAGEQYF.

This chain's CDR3 is CASRAGGSVYEQFF. CDR3 sequence (DNA): TGTGCCAGTAGGGCAGGCGGGAGTGTCTATGAGCAGTTCTTC. This chain connects TRBV19 to TRBJ2-1; 7 positions match TRBD2. CDR3 length: 14 residues. Trimming took 6 bases from V and 8 from J; bases not matched to a gene: 10. Germline lookup yields CDR1 LNHDA and CDR2 SQIVND (reference sequence). The variable domain in full, completed from reference TRBV19 and TRBJ2-1, reads DGGITQSPKYLFRKEGQNVTLSCEQNLNHDAMYWYRQDPGQGLRLIYYSQIVNDFQKGDIAEGYSVSREKKESFPLTVTSAQKNPTAFYLCASRAGGSVYEQFFGPGTRLTVL.

CDR3 nucleotides: TGTGCCACCAGCAGAGATTGGAGGGTCGACAGAGGAAACACCATATATTTT. Residues: CATSRDWRVDRGNTIYF. The chain uses TRBV15 and TRBJ1-3; tentative D call: TRBD1 (5 bases). From germline, CDR1 is LNHNV and CDR2 YYDKDF (reference sequence). The CDR3 is 17 amino acids. The ends were cut back, 0 bases at V and 4 bases at J, with 16 bases in the middle. The full variable domain, rest sourced from reference TRBV15 and TRBJ1-3, is DAMVIQNPRYQVTQFGKPVTLSCSQTLNHNVMYWYQQKSSQAPKLLFHYYDKDFNNEADTPDNFQSRRPNTSFCFLDIRSPGLGDTAMYLCATSRDWRVDRGNTIYFGEGSWLTVV.

This rearrangement joins TRBV27 to TRBJ2-2, with a possible D match to TRBD1 (6 bases). Germline V gene sequence: CDR1 MNHEY, CDR2 SMNVEV (reference sequence). V was cut by 1 base and J by 6 bases, with 12 bases left in between. The CDR3 covers 15 residues. The CDR3 loop reads CASSLYLGAAGELFF. CDR3 coding DNA: TGTGCCAGCAGTTTATATCTGGGGGCAGCCGGGGAGCTGTTTTTT.

The gene calls are TRBV6-1 and TRBJ1-4, with unresolved D. Germline lookup yields CDR1 MNHNS and CDR2 SASEGT. Trimming took 1 base from V and 3 from J, leaving 12 bases between them. The CDR3 runs 16 residues. DNA of the CDR3: TGTGCCAGCAGTGAAGAGACTCTCACCTCTAATGAAAAACTGTTTTTT. Residues: CASSEETLTSNEKLFF.

V is TRBV9 and J is TRBJ2-1; 7 bases align to TRBD1. Trimming took 4 bases from V and 9 from J; bases not matched to a gene: 13. The germline CDR1 and CDR2 sequences are SGDLS and YYNGEE. The CDR3 has 15 amino acids. The CDR3 loop reads CASSPATGSKGEQFF. For the CDR3, the DNA is TGTGCCAGCAGCCCCGCGACAGGGAGTAAGGGTGAGCAGTTCTTC.

This clone came up a few times. J is TRBJ1-2 and V is TRBV6-1; D gene unclear. Between the trimmed V and J ends, which lost 6 bases and 6 bases, there was a span of 11 bases. Germline V gives CDR1 MNHNS, CDR2 SASEGT. This CDR3 spans 12 amino acids. CDR3 coding DNA: TGTGCCAGCAGGGGCAGGTGGGATGGCTACACCTTC. The encoded protein is CASRGRWDGYTF.

The chain is built from TRBV9 and TRBJ2-1; 9 nucleotides align to TRBD2. With V trimmed by 4 bases and J by 0 bases, 5 bases remained unmatched. Per the germline V gene, CDR1 is SGDLS and CDR2 is YYNGEE. This CDR3 is built from 16 residues. The CDR3 region is CASSPTSGSSYNEQFF. DNA of the CDR3: TGTGCCAGCAGCCCGACTAGCGGTAGCTCCTACAATGAGCAGTTCTTC. The whole variable domain, remainder taken from reference TRBV9 and TRBJ2-1, is DSGVTQTPKHLITATGQRVTLRCSPRSGDLSVYWYQQSLDQGLQFLIQYYNGEERAKGNILERFSAQQFPDLHSELNLSSLELGDSALYFCASSPTSGSSYNEQFFGPGTRLTVL.

This clone has just one count. The V call is TRBV11-2, the J call TRBJ2-7; D is perhaps TRBD1 (5 bases). V gave up 2 bases and J gave up 2 bases, with 10 bases separating them. Germline V gene lookup returns CDR1 SGHAT and CDR2 FQNNGV. The CDR3 consists of 14 residues. Here the CDR3 reads CASSLPGSPYEQYF. The CDR3 nucleotides are TGTGCCAGCAGCTTACCAGGGTCCCCCTACGAGCAGTACTTC.

The V call is TRBV6-5, the J call TRBJ1-2, with 8 bases matching TRBD1. V lost 5 bases and J lost 8; bases outside the gene matches: 10. Germline V lookup: CDR1 MNHEY, CDR2 SVGAGI. The CDR3 runs 14 residues. This chain's CDR3 is CASSRGQGSGGYTF. CDR3 DNA sequence: TGTGCCAGCAGTCGAGGACAGGGCTCGGGAGGCTACACCTTC.

The count of this clone is one. This rearrangement joins TRBV11-3 to TRBJ2-6; D is unresolved. Between the trimmed V and J ends, which lost 4 bases and 2 bases, there was a span of 9 bases. Germline CDR1 and CDR2: SGHNT and YENEEA. The CDR3 extends over 15 amino acids. Here the CDR3 DNA reads TGTGCCAGCAGCTCCCATACGGCTGGGGCCAACGTCCTGACTTTC. Protein: CASSSHTAGANVLTF.

The genes are TRBV7-9 and TRBJ1-4; 8 positions agree with TRBD1. The CDR3 is made up of 15 amino acids. After removal of 5 bases from V and 10 bases from J, the junction contained 12 bases not matched to a gene. Germline V lookup: CDR1 SEHNR, CDR2 FQNEAQ (reference sequence). CDR3 DNA sequence: TGTGCCAGCAGCGACGCTGGGACAGGCTTGGTAAAACTGTTTTTT. Protein product: CASSDAGTGLVKLFF.

This clone was seen once. This chain links TRBV9 with TRBJ2-1; 8 positions match TRBD2. V dropped 3 bases and J dropped 7; count of bases not matched to a gene: 12. This CDR3 spans 16 amino acids. Germline CDR1 SGDLS, CDR2 YYNGEE. This CDR3 reads CASSALAGPLDNEQFF. The CDR3 region has the DNA TGTGCCAGCAGCGCCCTAGCGGGTCCTCTTGATAATGAGCAGTTCTTC. The whole variable domain, remainder taken from reference TRBV9 and TRBJ2-1, is DSGVTQTPKHLITATGQRVTLRCSPRSGDLSVYWYQQSLDQGLQFLIQYYNGEERAKGNILERFSAQQFPDLHSELNLSSLELGDSALYFCASSALAGPLDNEQFFGPGTRLTVL.

The rearrangement links TRBV19 to TRBJ2-1, with a possible D match to TRBD2 (5 bases). Trimming took off 3 bases at V and 6 bases at J, with 6 bases between the two ends. The CDR3 loop spans 12 amino acids. Germline CDR1 reads LNHDA; CDR2 reads SQIVND (reference sequence). The CDR3 loop reads CASSMRVNEQFF. CDR3 sequence (DNA): TGTGCCAGTAGTATGCGGGTCAATGAGCAGTTCTTC. Full variable domain (missing parts from reference TRBV19 and TRBJ2-1): DGGITQSPKYLFRKEGQNVTLSCEQNLNHDAMYWYRQDPGQGLRLIYYSQIVNDFQKGDIAEGYSVSREKKESFPLTVTSAQKNPTAFYLCASSMRVNEQFFGPGTRLTVL.

The chain employs TRBV19 and TRBJ1-5; TRBD1 might be the D (6 bases). The CDR3 extends over 16 amino acids. From germline, CDR1 is LNHDA and CDR2 SQIVND (reference sequence). The ends were cut back, 6 bases at V and 1 base at J, with 16 bases in the middle. The CDR3 nucleotides are TGTGCCAGTAGAAGTCAGGGGTCCCGAAGCAATCAGCCCCAGCATTTT. Its protein product is CASRSQGSRSNQPQHF. The full variable domain, rest sourced from reference TRBV19 and TRBJ1-5, is DGGITQSPKYLFRKEGQNVTLSCEQNLNHDAMYWYRQDPGQGLRLIYYSQIVNDFQKGDIAEGYSVSREKKESFPLTVTSAQKNPTAFYLCASRSQGSRSNQPQHFGDGTRLSIL.

The CDR3 DNA reads TGTGCCAGCAGCTTCCCGGGAGACGCAGATACGCAGTATTTT. It specifies CASSFPGDADTQYF. This chain links TRBV7-9 with TRBJ2-3; D may be TRBD2 (6 bases). Germline values: CDR1 SEHNR, CDR2 FQNEAQ (reference sequence). V gave up 3 bases and J gave up 4 bases, with 11 bases separating them. The CDR3 is 14 residues long.

The chain employs TRBV2 and TRBJ1-4; 7 bases fit TRBD1. Trimming cost V 6 bases and J 1 base; bases outside gene matches: 5. CDR3 length: 15 amino acids. Germline CDR1 and CDR2: SNHLY and FYNNEI. This chain's CDR3 is CASSEQGLTNEKLFF. CDR3 nucleotide sequence: TGTGCCAGCAGCGAACAGGGGCTAACTAATGAAAAACTGTTTTTT.

The sample holds one count of this clone. The rearrangement links TRBV7-2 to TRBJ2-3, with 13 bases identical to TRBD2. Per the germline V gene, CDR1 is SGHTA and CDR2 is FQGNSA. V shed 5 bases and J 5 bases; nucleotides not matched to a gene: 7. The CDR3 covers 16 residues. CDR3 sequence: CASSRLAGGTGDTQYF. The CDR3 nucleotides are TGTGCCAGCAGCCGACTAGCGGGAGGCACCGGAGATACGCAGTATTTT.

The V gene is TRBV10-3, the J gene TRBJ2-3; the match to TRBD2 covers 9 bases. The trim removed 8 bases at V and 6 bases at J, leaving 9 bases unmatched. Per the germline V gene, CDR1 is ENHRY and CDR2 is SYGVKD. The CDR3 sequence is 14 residues long. This chain's CDR3 is CAIRSGREFDTQYF. The CDR3 DNA reads as TGTGCCATCCGTAGCGGGAGAGAGTTTGATACGCAGTATTTT.

V gene TRBV9 combines with J gene TRBJ1-4, with D maybe TRBD1 (5 bases). There are 15 residues in the CDR3. Trimming removed 0 bases at V and 4 bases at J, with 10 bases between. Germline loops: CDR1 SGDLS, CDR2 YYNGEE. CDR3 protein: CASSVAWGGNEKLFF. CDR3 sequence (DNA): TGTGCCAGCAGCGTAGCTTGGGGGGGTAATGAAAAACTGTTTTTT.

This chain connects TRBV5-1 to TRBJ2-2; D unresolved. CDR3 length equals 15 residues. The germline V and J ends were trimmed by 2 bases and 0 bases, with 8 bases remaining between them. The germline V gene has CDR1 SGHRS and CDR2 YFSETQ. CDR3 sequence reads: CASSFRSSNTGELFF. The CDR3 DNA reads TGCGCCAGCAGCTTTAGGAGCTCGAACACCGGGGAGCTGTTTTTT.

The chain has TRBV19 and TRBJ2-1; 9 positions agree with TRBD2. V gave up 7 bases and J gave up 0 bases; unmatched junction bases: 10. The CDR3 has 17 amino acids. CDR1 and CDR2 from the germline V gene are LNHDA and SQIVND (reference sequence). The CDR3 sequence: CASIQGVGLASYNEQFF. The CDR3 DNA is TGTGCCAGTATTCAGGGGGTGGGACTAGCCTCCTACAATGAGCAGTTCTTC.

This clone was observed a few times. The chain combines TRBV7-2 with TRBJ2-7; TRBD1 matches at 7 bases. The CDR3 totals 13 residues. V shed 3 bases and J 2 bases; nucleotides not matched to a gene: 1. Germline values: CDR1 SGHTA, CDR2 FQGNSA. The CDR3 protein is CASSFGQAYEQYF. CDR3 in DNA: TGTGCCAGCAGCTTCGGACAGGCCTACGAGCAGTACTTC.

This rearrangement joins TRBV15 to TRBJ2-7; 12 bases are shared with TRBD2. Trimming at V came to 8 bases and at J to 0 bases, leaving 14 bases not matched to a gene. The length of the CDR3 is 18 residues. Per germline, CDR1 LNHNV and CDR2 YYDKDF (reference sequence). The CDR3 here is CATGGTSGPFLSSYEQYF. CDR3 DNA: TGTGCCACCGGGGGGACTAGCGGGCCCTTTTTAAGCTCCTACGAGCAGTACTTC.

The J gene is TRBJ1-2, the V gene TRBV7-2; 8 bases map to TRBD1. Germline V gene data show CDR1 as SGHTA and CDR2 as FQGNSA. The CDR3 is 16 residues long. Unmatched junction bases numbered 8, after V lost 0 bases and J lost 5 bases. CDR3 in DNA: TGTGCCAGCAGCTTAGCTGTGACAGGGGTGGAATATGGCTACACCTTC. It is translated as CASSLAVTGVEYGYTF.

This chain links TRBV6-1 with TRBJ2-2, with a weak D call TRBD1 (5 bases). CDR3 length equals 18 residues. The ends were cut back, 4 bases at V and 0 bases at J, with 18 bases in the middle. Germline V CDR1 and CDR2: MNHNS, SASEGT. The CDR3 sequence is CASSAQMGRHANTGELFF. CDR3 DNA: TGTGCCAGCAGTGCCCAAATGGGGCGGCACGCGAACACCGGGGAGCTGTTTTTT.